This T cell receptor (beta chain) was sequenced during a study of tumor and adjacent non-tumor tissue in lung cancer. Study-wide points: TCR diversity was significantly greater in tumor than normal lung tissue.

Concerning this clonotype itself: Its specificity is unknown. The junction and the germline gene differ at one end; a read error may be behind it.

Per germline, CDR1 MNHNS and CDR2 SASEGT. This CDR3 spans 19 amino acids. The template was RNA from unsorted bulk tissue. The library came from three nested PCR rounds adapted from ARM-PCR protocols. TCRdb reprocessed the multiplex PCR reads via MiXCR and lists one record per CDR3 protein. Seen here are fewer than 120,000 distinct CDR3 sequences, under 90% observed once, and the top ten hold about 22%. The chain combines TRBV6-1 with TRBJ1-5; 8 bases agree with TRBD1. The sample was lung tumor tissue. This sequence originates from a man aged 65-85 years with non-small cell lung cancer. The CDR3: CASSNKFPGQVSSNQPQHF. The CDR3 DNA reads TGTGCAAGCAGTAATAAGTTTCCGGGACAGGTAAGTAGCAATCAGCCCCAGCATTTT.